This T cell receptor beta chain is from a study of blood T cell repertoires in COVID-19. Here immunoSEQ multiplex PCR was the method, and the copy in TCRdb shows in-frame clones only, minus some. Among some 250,000 clones listed, about four fifths were seen once. The CDR3 covers 16 residues. Germline CDR1 reads SGHRS; CDR2 reads YFSETQ. Trimming removed 1 base from V and 4 bases from J; junction bases left unmatched: 10. Sequencing input: peripheral blood. This clonotype was sampled from a man aged 30 to 39 who had recovered from COVID-19. The rearrangement links TRBV5-1 to TRBJ1-2; 7 bases fit TRBD1. The CDR3 region has the DNA TGCGCCAGCAGCTTGTACGAGGGGGCGGAGGGCTATGGCTACACCTTC. This encodes CASSLYEGAEGYGYTF.